The 26 T cell receptor beta chains below all came from one sample that was sequenced in a study of T cell repertoires in cytomegalovirus infection. The antigens for these receptors are not known. TCRdb itself ran the reads through MiXCR, one entry per CDR3 protein. The sample lists about 830,000 distinct CDR3 sequences; around a third were seen once. The sequenced sample was cultured CD8+ T cells from PBMCs, obtained from culture after CMV antigen stimulation. These receptors were obtained from a human donor in good health (CMV status not recorded). Some clones in this sample may be carry-over from other donors' samples.

This clonotype occurred many times. This rearrangement joins TRBV7-2 to TRBJ2-3; D might be TRBD1 or TRBD2, each matching 5 bases. Germline V gene data show CDR1 as SGHTA and CDR2 as FQGNSA. The CDR3 covers 16 residues. Trimming removed 5 bases from V and 0 bases from J, with 15 bases in between. The CDR3, as DNA: TGTGCCAGCAGCCACACGGGGCAGGTCAGCACAGATACGCAGTATTTT. It specifies CASSHTGQVSTDTQYF.

The chain carries TRBV19 and TRBJ2-5, with D hard to call. The CDR3 is made up of 12 amino acids. Germline loops: CDR1 LNHDA, CDR2 SQIVND (reference sequence). V was pared by 5 bases and J by 5 bases, with 9 bases between. The DNA of the CDR3 is TGTGCCAGTAGTGGGTTTTCTGAGACCCAGTACTTC. Translation: CASSGFSETQYF.

This chain uses TRBV7-1 with TRBJ1-3; tentative D call: TRBD1 (5 bases). Being an ORF, TRBV7-1 has a function that is uncertain. This CDR3 contains 17 residues. V dropped 3 bases and J dropped 1 base, with 16 bases sitting between them. The CDR3 nucleotides read TGTGCCAGCAGCTCCGTAGGGACTCCTTGGTCTGGAAACACCATATATTTT. Translated, it gives CASSSVGTPWSGNTIYF.

This clonotype was seen a handful of times. The V and J genes are TRBV7-6 and TRBJ1-3; D is undetermined. The CDR3 runs 15 residues. Trimming cost V 5 bases and J 2 bases, with 13 bases left between them. CDR1 is SGHVS, CDR2 FNYEAQ, per germline. CDR3 DNA: TGTGCCAGCAGCATCCTTAACCGTACTGGAAACACCATATATTTT. Protein: CASSILNRTGNTIYF.

J is TRBJ1-2 and V is TRBV27; weak D call: TRBD1 (6 bases). The V gene lost 6 bases and the J gene lost 5 bases, with 19 bases spanning the gap. The CDR3 length is 15 residues. Germline CDR1 MNHEY, CDR2 SMNVEV (reference sequence). The CDR3 is CASRILQGAVYGYTF. CDR3 sequence (DNA): TGTGCCAGCAGAATACTACAGGGTGCCGTATATGGCTACACCTTC.

CDR3 DNA: TGTGCCACCAGTGATAGACAGCACACCGGGGAGCTGTTTTTT. It translates to CATSDRQHTGELFF. The genes are TRBV24-1 and TRBJ2-2; D perhaps matches TRBD1 (5 bases). Germline V gene sequence: CDR1 KGHDR, CDR2 SFDVKD. The germline V and J ends were trimmed by 3 bases and 3 bases, with 7 bases remaining between them. The CDR3 extends over 14 amino acids.

The chain uses TRBV20-1 and TRBJ2-2; D is uncertain. The CDR3 covers 15 residues. Trimming took 0 bases from V and 8 from J, leaving 16 bases between them. Germline CDR1 DFQATT, CDR2 SNEGSKA (reference sequence). The CDR3, as DNA: TGCAGTGCTAGAGATAAGGCCGGGTACATGGGGGAGCTGTTTTTT. Protein sequence: CSARDKAGYMGELFF.

In this sample, this clonotype turned up a few times. The genes are TRBV6-2 or TRBV6-3 and TRBJ2-1; D possibly matches TRBD1 or TRBD2 (5 bases each). The CDR3 is made up of 15 amino acids. V lost 7 bases and J 3 bases, leaving 16 bases between the germline ends. The germline gives CDR1 MNHEY, CDR2 SVGEGT. The CDR3 DNA follows: TGTGCCAGCACCCCTGAGGGGCGAGGCTACAATGAGCAGTTCTTC. It codes for CASTPEGRGYNEQFF.

The chain has TRBV6-2 or TRBV6-3 and TRBJ1-2; D remains ambiguous. CDR1 is MNHEY and CDR2 is SVGEGT in the germline V gene. The CDR3 has 14 residues. Trimming removed 5 bases at V and 2 bases at J, with 12 bases between. CDR3 sequence reads: CASSPRPWNYGYTF. Here the CDR3 DNA reads TGTGCCAGCAGTCCGAGACCCTGGAACTATGGCTACACCTTC.

The gene calls are TRBV5-3 and TRBJ2-7; perhaps TRBD2 as D (7 bases). TRBV5-3 has ORF status, its function being uncertain. The CDR3 consists of 13 residues. The CDR3: CAAGKGGSYEQYF. The CDR3 DNA reads as TGTGCAGCGGGAAAGGGGGGTTCCTACGAGCAGTACTTC.

The chain recombines TRBV6-2 or TRBV6-3 with TRBJ2-7; perhaps D is TRBD1 or TRBD2 (5 bases each). Germline V gene data show CDR1 as MNHEY and CDR2 as SVGEGT. The CDR3 runs to 13 residues. Between the trimmed V and J ends, which lost 2 bases and 5 bases, there was a span of 10 bases. CDR3 in amino acids: CASSYLGRDEQYF. CDR3 in DNA: TGTGCCAGCAGTTACCTGGGACGGGACGAGCAGTACTTC.

The rearrangement joins TRBV19 to TRBJ2-7, with TRBD2 as a possible D gene (6 bases). CDR3 length: 14 residues. V lost 3 bases, J lost 0 bases, and 9 bases lay in between. Germline loops: CDR1 LNHDA, CDR2 SQIVND (reference sequence). CDR3: CASSISGSSYEQYF. CDR3 DNA sequence: TGTGCCAGTAGTATTAGCGGATCCTCCTACGAGCAGTACTTC. Drawing the rest from reference TRBV19 and TRBJ2-7, the complete variable domain is DGGITQSPKYLFRKEGQNVTLSCEQNLNHDAMYWYRQDPGQGLRLIYYSQIVNDFQKGDIAEGYSVSREKKESFPLTVTSAQKNPTAFYLCASSISGSSYEQYFGPGTRLTVT.

This clonotype was counted ten times or more. The chain couples TRBV7-8 to TRBJ2-5, with a weak D call TRBD2 (6 bases). V lost 0 bases and J lost 5, with 13 bases in between. The germline gives CDR1 SGHVS, CDR2 FQNEAQ. The length of the CDR3 is 15 residues. CDR3 amino acids: CASSLARRGEETQYF. As DNA, the CDR3 is TGTGCCAGCAGCTTAGCGCGGAGGGGAGAGGAGACCCAGTACTTC.

This chain uses TRBV9 with TRBJ2-5, with D hard to call. This CDR3 has 16 amino acids. Germline V CDR1 and CDR2: SGDLS, YYNGEE. Deletions cut 3 bases from V and 0 bases from J, with 15 bases between. The CDR3: CASSATPNTYQETQYF. The CDR3 bases are TGTGCCAGCAGCGCGACACCGAATACGTACCAAGAGACCCAGTACTTC.

This rearrangement joins TRBV6-6 to TRBJ2-3, with a weak D call TRBD2 (6 bases). The CDR3 has 18 residues. Germline V lookup: CDR1 MNHNY, CDR2 SVGAGI (reference sequence). Trimming took off 2 bases at V and 1 base at J, with 19 bases between the two ends. The CDR3 DNA reads TGTGCCAGCAGTTACAGGGAGGTCTCTTTCTCCGGCACAGATACGCAGTATTTT. Amino acid sequence: CASSYREVSFSGTDTQYF.

The chain couples TRBV20-1 to TRBJ2-7; D unresolved. V gave up 4 bases and J gave up 3 bases, with 13 bases separating them. The CDR3 extends over 13 amino acids. The germline CDR1 and CDR2 sequences are DFQATT and SNEGSKA (reference sequence). The CDR3 nucleotides read TGCAGTGCTAAGGACCGCTTTAACTACGAGCAGTACGTC. It specifies CSAKDRFNYEQYV.

This clonotype was detected only a few times. This chain joins TRBV11-2 and TRBJ2-1; 13 bases are a match to TRBD2. The CDR3 has 15 amino acids. The ends lost 5 bases at V and 9 bases at J; junction bases unmatched: 7. CDR1 SGHAT and CDR2 FQNNGV come from the germline V gene. As DNA, the CDR3 is TGTGCCAGCAGCATCGGGACTAGCGGGGCGCGTGAGCAGTTCTTC. The encoded protein is CASSIGTSGAREQFF.

This clonotype was picked up many times. This chain links TRBV7-8 with TRBJ2-1; D remains unclear. Trimming cost V 1 base and J 9 bases, with 7 bases left between them. This CDR3 is built from 12 residues. Looked up from germline, CDR1 is SGHVS and CDR2 is FQNEAQ. CDR3 coding DNA: TGTGCCAGCAGCTTAGATGGATCTGAGCAGTTCTTC. Translating it yields CASSLDGSEQFF.

V gene TRBV19 combines with J gene TRBJ2-7; unclear D gene. Trimming cost V 5 bases and J 1 base, with 12 bases left between them. The CDR3 loop spans 14 amino acids. Germline assignment: CDR1 LNHDA and CDR2 SQIVND (reference sequence). CDR3 amino acids: CASSPASVSYEQYF. DNA for the CDR3: TGTGCCAGTAGTCCTGCGTCAGTTTCCTACGAGCAGTACTTC.

The rearrangement joins TRBV4-3 to TRBJ2-1; D might be TRBD2 (5 bases). The CDR3 consists of 15 residues. The V and J ends lost 0 bases and 4 bases respectively, with 10 bases between them. Germline-derived CDR1 and CDR2 are LGHNA and YSLEER. The CDR3 DNA follows: TGCGCCAGCAGCCAAGATTATCGGGGTTACAATGAGCAGTTCTTC. This translates into CASSQDYRGYNEQFF.

The J gene is TRBJ2-7, the V gene TRBV4-1; 12 bases align to TRBD2. V lost 3 bases and J lost 4; bases outside the gene matches: 4. CDR1 is MGHRA, CDR2 YSYEKL, per germline. The CDR3 has 15 amino acids. The CDR3: CASSHLAGGSYEQYF. DNA of the CDR3: TGCGCCAGCAGCCATCTAGCGGGGGGGAGTTACGAGCAGTACTTC.

For this clonotype: The junction and the germline gene differ at one end; a read error may be behind it. The CDR3 DNA sequence: TGTGCCAACAGCTTTGGGTCAGCTAACTATGGCTACACCTTC. Its translation: CANSFGSANYGYTF. The gene calls are TRBV5-6 and TRBJ1-2; D is uncertain. The length of the CDR3 is 14 residues. Germline CDR1 and CDR2: SGHDT and YYEEEE.

Points on this clonotype: No conserved phenylalanine or tryptophan ends this CDR3, so it is likely a read error. CDR3 amino acids: CASSLGGGTRYEQYI. DNA for the CDR3: TGTGCCAGCAGCTTAGGGGGGGGGACTCGCTACGAGCAGTACATC. This sequence joins TRBV7-6 and TRBJ2-7; the match to TRBD2 covers 7 bases. After removal of 1 base from V and 3 bases from J, the junction contained 6 bases not matched to a gene. The CDR3 sequence is 15 residues long. Germline V lookup: CDR1 SGHVS, CDR2 FNYEAQ.

With respect to this clonotype: A much larger clone lies one base from this, so it may be a read error. This sequence joins TRBV6-5 and TRBJ2-7; 7 bases fit TRBD1. Germline V gives CDR1 MNHEY, CDR2 SVGAGI. CDR3 length equals 14 residues. The CDR3 DNA reads as TGTGCCAGCAGCTCGAACAGGGGTAGCTACGGGCAGTACTTC. Translated: CASSSNRGSYGQYF.

This clonotype occurred many times. V is TRBV10-3 and J is TRBJ1-4; tentatively, D is TRBD1 (6 bases). Germline CDR1 is ENHRY and CDR2 is SYGVKD. The CDR3 length is 16 residues. Trimming cost V 5 bases and J 0 bases, with 13 bases left between them. The CDR3 coding sequence is TGTGCCATCAGTAAAAAGGGACACTCAACTAATGAAAAACTGTTTTTT. Residues: CAISKKGHSTNEKLFF.

This clonotype showed up just a few times. The gene calls are TRBV5-1 and TRBJ2-7; no reliable D call. This CDR3 comprises 13 residues. Germline V gives CDR1 SGHRS, CDR2 YFSETQ. With 0 bases removed from V and 3 bases from J, the gap between germline ends came to 7 bases. The CDR3 loop reads CASSLGIDYEQYF. In nucleotides, the CDR3 is TGCGCCAGCAGCTTGGGGATTGACTACGAGCAGTACTTC. The full variable domain, in which reference TRBV5-1 and TRBJ2-7 provide the parts outside the CDR3, is KAGVTQTPRYLIKTRGQQVTLSCSPISGHRSVSWYQQTPGQGLQFLFEYFSETQRNKGNFPGRFSGRQFSNSRSEMNVSTLELGDSALYLCASSLGIDYEQYFGPGTRLTVT.